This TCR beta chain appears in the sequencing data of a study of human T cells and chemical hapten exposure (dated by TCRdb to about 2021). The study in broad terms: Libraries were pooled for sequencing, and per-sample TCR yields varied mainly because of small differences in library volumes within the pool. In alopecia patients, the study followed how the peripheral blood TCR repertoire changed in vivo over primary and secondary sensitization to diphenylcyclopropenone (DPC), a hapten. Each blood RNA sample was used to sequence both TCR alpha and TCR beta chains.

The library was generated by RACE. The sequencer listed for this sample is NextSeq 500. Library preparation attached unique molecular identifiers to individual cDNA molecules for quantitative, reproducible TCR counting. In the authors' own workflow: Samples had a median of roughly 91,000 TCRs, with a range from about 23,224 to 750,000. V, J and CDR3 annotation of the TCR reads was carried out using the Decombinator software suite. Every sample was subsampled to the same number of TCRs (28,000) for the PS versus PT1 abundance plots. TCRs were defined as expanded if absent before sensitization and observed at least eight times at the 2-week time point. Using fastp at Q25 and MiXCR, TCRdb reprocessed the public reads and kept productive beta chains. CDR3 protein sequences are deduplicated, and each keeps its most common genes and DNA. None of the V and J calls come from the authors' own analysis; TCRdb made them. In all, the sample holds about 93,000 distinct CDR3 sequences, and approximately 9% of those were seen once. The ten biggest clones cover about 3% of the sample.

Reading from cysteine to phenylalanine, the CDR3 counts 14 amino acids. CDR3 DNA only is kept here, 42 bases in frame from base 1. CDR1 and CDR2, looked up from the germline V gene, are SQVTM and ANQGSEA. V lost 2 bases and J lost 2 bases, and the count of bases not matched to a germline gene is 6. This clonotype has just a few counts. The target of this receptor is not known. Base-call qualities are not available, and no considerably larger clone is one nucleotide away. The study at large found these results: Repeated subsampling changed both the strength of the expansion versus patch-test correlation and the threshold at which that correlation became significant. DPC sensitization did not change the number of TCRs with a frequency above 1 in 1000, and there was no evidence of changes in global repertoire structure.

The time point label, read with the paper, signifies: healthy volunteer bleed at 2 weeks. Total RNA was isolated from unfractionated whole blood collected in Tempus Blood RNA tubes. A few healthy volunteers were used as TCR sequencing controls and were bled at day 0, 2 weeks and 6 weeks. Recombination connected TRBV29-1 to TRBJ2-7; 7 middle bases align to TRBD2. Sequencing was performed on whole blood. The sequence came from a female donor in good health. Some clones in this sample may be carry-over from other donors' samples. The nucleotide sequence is TGCAGCGTTGAATACTGGGAGGGCACCTACGAGCAGTACTTC. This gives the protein CSVEYWEGTYEQYF.